The following is a T cell receptor beta chain sequence with its context. CDR1 is SQVTM and CDR2 is ANQGSEA in the germline V gene. CDR3 length: 14 residues. Trimming pared 0 bases from V and 9 bases from J, leaving 15 bases between. These data belong to a study of blood T cell repertoires in COVID-19. Using immunoSEQ multiplex PCR, the repertoire was profiled, and TCRdb retains in-frame clones only, with some absent. Of 150,000 to 200,000 clones detected, 85% appear once; the ten largest clones hold about 3%. The sequencing input was peripheral blood. This chain joins TRBV29-1 and TRBJ2-1, with D possibly matching TRBD2 (6 bases). The sequence was collected from a human donor with acute or convalescent COVID-19. The donor label of this sample is uncertain. The CDR3 sequence is CSVEEYGARGEQFF. The CDR3 DNA sequence: TGCAGCGTTGAAGAATATGGGGCGCGGGGTGAGCAGTTCTTC.